This T cell receptor (beta chain) was captured in a study of T cell repertoires in cytomegalovirus infection. Whole-study context: Public TCR beta signatures provided an indication of both CMV infection and a matching HLA type. Whole-study findings and limits: Cumulative frequency of public TCR beta families picked out carriers of CMV plus the relevant HLA. CMV-specific TCR beta clonotypes restricted by HLA-C were the ones dominating the ex vivo response.

This clonotype was found a few times. Its antigen remains unknown. Trimming pared 0 bases from V and 2 bases from J, leaving 5 bases between. CDR3 length: 12 amino acids. CDR1 is SQVTM and CDR2 is ANQGSEA in the germline V gene. Via MiXCR, TCRdb re-called the reads, giving one row per CDR3 protein. This repertoire shows roughly 250,000 distinct CDR3 sequences, over 20% found once; its top ten account for 15% to 20%. The genes are TRBV29-1 and TRBJ2-7; D call uncertain. The source material was CD8+ T cells from PBMCs. This clonotype was obtained from a human donor in good health (CMV status not recorded). Some clones in this sample may be carry-over from other donors' samples. The CDR3 loop is CSVEDWTYEQYF. CDR3 nucleotides: TGCAGCGTTGAAGATTGGACCTACGAGCAGTACTTC.